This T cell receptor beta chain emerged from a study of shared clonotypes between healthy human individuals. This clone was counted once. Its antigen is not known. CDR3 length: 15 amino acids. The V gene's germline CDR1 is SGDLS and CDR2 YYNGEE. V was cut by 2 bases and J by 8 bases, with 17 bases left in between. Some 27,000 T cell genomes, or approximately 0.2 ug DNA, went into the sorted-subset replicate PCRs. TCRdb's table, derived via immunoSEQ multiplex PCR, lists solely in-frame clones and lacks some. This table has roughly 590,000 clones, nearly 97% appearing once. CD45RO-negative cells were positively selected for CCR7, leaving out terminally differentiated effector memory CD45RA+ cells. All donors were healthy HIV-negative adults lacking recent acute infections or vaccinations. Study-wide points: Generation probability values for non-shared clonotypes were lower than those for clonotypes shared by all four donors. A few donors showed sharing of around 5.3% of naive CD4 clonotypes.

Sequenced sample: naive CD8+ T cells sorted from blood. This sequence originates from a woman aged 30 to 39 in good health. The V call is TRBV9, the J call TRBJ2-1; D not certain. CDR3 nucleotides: TGTGCCAGCAGCGTTGTTGGGTCATCCTCTTATGAGCAGTTCTTC. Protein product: CASSVVGSSSYEQFF. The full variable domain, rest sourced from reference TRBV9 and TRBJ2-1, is DSGVTQTPKHLITATGQRVTLRCSPRSGDLSVYWYQQSLDQGLQFLIQYYNGEERAKGNILERFSAQQFPDLHSELNLSSLELGDSALYFCASSVVGSSSYEQFFGPGTRLTVL.